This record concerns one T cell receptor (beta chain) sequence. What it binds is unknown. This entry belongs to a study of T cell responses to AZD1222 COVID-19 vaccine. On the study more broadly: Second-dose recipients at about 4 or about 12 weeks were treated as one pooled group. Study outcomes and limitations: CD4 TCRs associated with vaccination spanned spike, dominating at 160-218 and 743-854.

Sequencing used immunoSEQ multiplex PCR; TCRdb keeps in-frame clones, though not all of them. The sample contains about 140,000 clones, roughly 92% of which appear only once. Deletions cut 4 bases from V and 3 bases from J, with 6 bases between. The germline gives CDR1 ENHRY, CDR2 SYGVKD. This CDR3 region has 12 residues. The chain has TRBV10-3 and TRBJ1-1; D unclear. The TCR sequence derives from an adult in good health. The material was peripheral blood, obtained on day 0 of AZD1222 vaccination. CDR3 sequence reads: CAISGEDTEAFF. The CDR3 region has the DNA TGTGCCATCAGTGGGGAAGACACTGAAGCTTTCTTT.